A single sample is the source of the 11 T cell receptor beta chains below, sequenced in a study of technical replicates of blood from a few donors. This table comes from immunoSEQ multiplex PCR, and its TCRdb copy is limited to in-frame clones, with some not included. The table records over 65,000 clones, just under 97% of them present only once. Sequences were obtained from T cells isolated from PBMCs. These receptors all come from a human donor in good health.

The CDR3 sequence: CASRQGTGGYTF. The CDR3 DNA reads TGTGCCAGCAGGCAGGGGACAGGTGGCTACACCTTC. V and J are TRBV28 and TRBJ1-2; 8 bases are shared with TRBD1. V gave up 6 bases and J gave up 7 bases; unmatched junction bases: 4. This CDR3 comprises 12 residues. Germline V gene sequence: CDR1 MDHEN, CDR2 SYDVKM.

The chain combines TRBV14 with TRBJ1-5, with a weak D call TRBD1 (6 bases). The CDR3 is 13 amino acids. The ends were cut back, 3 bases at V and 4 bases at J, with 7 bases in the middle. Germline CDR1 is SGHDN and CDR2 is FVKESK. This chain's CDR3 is CASSQGTNQPQHF. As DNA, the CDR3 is TGTGCCAGCAGCCAGGGGACAAATCAGCCCCAGCATTTT.

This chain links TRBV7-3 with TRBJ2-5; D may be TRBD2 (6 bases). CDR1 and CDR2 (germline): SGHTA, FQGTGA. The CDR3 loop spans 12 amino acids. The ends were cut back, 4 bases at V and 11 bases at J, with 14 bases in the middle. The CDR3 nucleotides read TGTGCCAGCAGCTCGCCGGAGGGTGTACAGTACTTC. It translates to CASSSPEGVQYF.

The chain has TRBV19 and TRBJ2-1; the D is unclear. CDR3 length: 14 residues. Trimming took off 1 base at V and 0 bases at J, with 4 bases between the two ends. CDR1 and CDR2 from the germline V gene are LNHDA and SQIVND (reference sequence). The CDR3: CASSIGSSYNEQFF. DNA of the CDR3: TGTGCCAGTAGTATAGGGAGCTCCTACAATGAGCAGTTCTTC.

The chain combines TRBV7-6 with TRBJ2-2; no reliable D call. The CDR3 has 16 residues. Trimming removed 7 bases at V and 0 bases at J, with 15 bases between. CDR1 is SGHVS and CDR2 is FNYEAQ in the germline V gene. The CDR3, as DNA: TGTGCCAGCACAACAAACCGGGTTTCGAACACCGGGGAGCTGTTTTTT. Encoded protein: CASTTNRVSNTGELFF.

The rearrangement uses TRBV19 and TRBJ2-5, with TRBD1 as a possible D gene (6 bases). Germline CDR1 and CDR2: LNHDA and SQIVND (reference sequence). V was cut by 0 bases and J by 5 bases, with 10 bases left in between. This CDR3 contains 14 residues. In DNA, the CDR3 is TGTGCCAGTAGTATAGAGGGCAGGGGCGAGACCCAGTACTTC. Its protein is CASSIEGRGETQYF.

CDR3 DNA sequence: TGTGCCAGCAGTTTCGCCGCTAGTTACGAGCAGTACTTC. Encoded protein: CASSFAASYEQYF. The V gene is TRBV27, the J gene TRBJ2-7, with no clear D. CDR1 and CDR2 (germline): MNHEY, SMNVEV (reference sequence). The V and J ends lost 3 bases and 4 bases respectively, with 10 bases between them. The CDR3 is made up of 13 amino acids.

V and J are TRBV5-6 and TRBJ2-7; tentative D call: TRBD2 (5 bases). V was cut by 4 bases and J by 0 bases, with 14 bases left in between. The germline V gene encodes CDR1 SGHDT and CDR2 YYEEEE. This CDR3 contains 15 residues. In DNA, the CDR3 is TGTGCCAGCAGCCGATGGGAGAGGAGCTCCTACGAGCAGTACTTC. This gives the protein CASSRWERSSYEQYF.

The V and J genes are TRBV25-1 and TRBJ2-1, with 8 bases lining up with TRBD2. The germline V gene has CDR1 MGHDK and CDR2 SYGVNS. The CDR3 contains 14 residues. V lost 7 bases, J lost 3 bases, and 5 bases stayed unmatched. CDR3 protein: CASTGTRGYNEQFF. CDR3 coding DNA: TGTGCCAGCACAGGGACTAGAGGCTACAATGAGCAGTTCTTC.

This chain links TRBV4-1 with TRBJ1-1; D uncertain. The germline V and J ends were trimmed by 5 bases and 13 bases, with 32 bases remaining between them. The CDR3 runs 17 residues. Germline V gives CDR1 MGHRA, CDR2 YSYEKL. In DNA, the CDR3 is TGCGCCAGCAGCGAACCAATTGTAAGGCATCCTAGTACCCTGGTTTTCTTT. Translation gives CASSEPIVRHPSTLVFF.

CDR3 nucleotides: TGCGCCAGCAGCTGGCGGACAGCCTCGCAGGACTACGAGCAGTACTTC. It encodes CASSWRTASQDYEQYF. The V gene is TRBV5-1, the J gene TRBJ2-7, with TRBD1 as a possible D gene (6 bases). The V and J ends lost 3 bases and 3 bases respectively, with 19 bases between them. The CDR3 has 16 amino acids. Germline-derived CDR1 and CDR2 are SGHRS and YFSETQ.